This T cell receptor (beta chain) comes out of a study of technical replicates of blood from a handful of donors. The length of the CDR3 is 12 residues. The J segment lost 6 bases and the V segment lost 5 bases, leaving 4 bases of the junction unmatched. Germline V CDR1 and CDR2: SEHNR, FQNEAQ (reference sequence). TCRdb keeps only in-frame clones here, not all; method: immunoSEQ multiplex PCR. The data hold roughly 60,000 clones, with 75% to 90% observed a single time. The material sequenced was PBMCs. The chain links TRBV7-9 to TRBJ2-7; 7 nucleotides align to TRBD1. The clonotype was recovered from a human donor in good health. Some clones in this sample may be carry-over from other donors' samples. CDR3 in DNA: TGTGCCAGCAGCCTGGGACAGAGCGAGCAGTACTTC. Translated, it gives CASSLGQSEQYF.